This TCR beta chain was retrieved from a study of OX40 agonist ivuxolimab in advanced cancers. Study background: Patient treatment consisted of intravenous ivuxolimab administration every 2 weeks at 0.01 to 10 mg/kg. The group had a mean age of 60 years, ranged from about 20 to 85, and was 80% to 90% male.

The study's findings and limits: Average numbers of expanded clones were greater in CD8+ T cells than in CD4+.

Sequencing used immunoSEQ multiplex PCR; TCRdb keeps in-frame clones, though not all of them. In the table there are some 60,000 clones, around 90% of which are singletons. Germline V gene lookup returns CDR1 MDHEN and CDR2 SYDVKM. CDR3 length: 13 amino acids. V lost 3 bases and J lost 6, with 11 bases in between. Details on this clone: Its cognate antigen is unknown.

Sampled blood was obtained at baseline, cycle 4 day 1, and cycle 7 day 1. Material: CD4+ or CD8+ T cells sorted from blood, obtained in a trial of the OX40 agonist ivuxolimab. This chain joins TRBV28 and TRBJ1-1; D is ambiguous. This TCR came from an adult with an advanced solid tumor such as melanoma, head and neck, liver or kidney cancer. CDR3 residues: CASSFGRMAEAFF. CDR3 nucleotide sequence: TGTGCCAGCAGTTTCGGCAGGATGGCTGAAGCTTTCTTT. Drawing the rest from reference TRBV28 and TRBJ1-1, the complete variable domain is DVKVTQSSRYLVKRTGEKVFLECVQDMDHENMFWYRQDPGLGLRLIYFSYDVKMKEKGDIPEGYSVSREKKERFSLILESASTNQTSMYLCASSFGRMAEAFFGQGTRLTVV.